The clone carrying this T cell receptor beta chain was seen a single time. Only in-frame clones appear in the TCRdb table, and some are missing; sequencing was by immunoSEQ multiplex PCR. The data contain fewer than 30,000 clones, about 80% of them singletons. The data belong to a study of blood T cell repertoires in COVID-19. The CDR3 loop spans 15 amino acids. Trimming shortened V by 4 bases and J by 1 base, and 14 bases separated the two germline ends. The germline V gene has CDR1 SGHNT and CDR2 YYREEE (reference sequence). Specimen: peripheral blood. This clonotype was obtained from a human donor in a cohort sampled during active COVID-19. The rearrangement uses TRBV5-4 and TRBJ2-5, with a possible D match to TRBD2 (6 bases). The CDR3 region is CASSIGTQPQETQYF. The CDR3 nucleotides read TGTGCCAGCAGCATCGGGACTCAACCCCAAGAGACCCAGTACTTC.